The 17 T cell receptor beta chains presented below share a single source sample, sequenced in a study of cytotoxic CD8 clonotypes in ibrutinib-treated CLL (dated by TCRdb to the early 2020s). Library prep was done by the immunoSEQ multiplex PCR assay. The table comes from immuneACCESS by way of TCRdb, which keeps in-frame sequences with V and J called. Part of the clones is missing from these tables; in studies checked, under half for an unresolved V gene and the rest for unknown reasons. Present in this sample are a few hundred thousand clones, roughly 70% of which were seen just once. Of the sample, around 6.6% is held by the ten largest clones. The sample consisted of PBMCs, taken after 36 months of ibrutinib treatment. The source of these receptors is a human donor with chronic lymphocytic leukemia.

The V call is TRBV29-1, the J call TRBJ2-7; 7 nucleotides line up with TRBD2. The CDR3 length is 12 residues. V was clipped by 6 bases and J by 3 bases; unmatched bases: 5. CDR1 is SQVTM, CDR2 ANQGSEA, per germline. For the CDR3, the DNA is TGCAGCGTGGCCGGGACTAACTACGAGCAGTACTTC. It codes for CSVAGTNYEQYF.

This clone was counted between two and nine times. The chain carries TRBV6-5 and TRBJ2-7; 7 bases map to TRBD2. V shed 5 bases and J 5 bases; nucleotides not matched to a gene: 6. The CDR3 length is 13 residues. Looked up from germline, CDR1 is MNHEY and CDR2 is SVGAGI. DNA of the CDR3: TGTGCCAGCAGTAACGGGGGAGGGGACGAGCAGTACTTC. Its protein product is CASSNGGGDEQYF.

DNA of the CDR3: TGTGCCAGCAGCGCAGGGGGCACCGGGGAGCTGTTTTTT. It codes for CASSAGGTGELFF. This chain connects TRBV9 to TRBJ2-2; 7 nucleotides agree with TRBD1. CDR1 is SGDLS and CDR2 is YYNGEE in the germline V gene. The CDR3 spans 13 residues. The junction had 0 bases not matched to a gene; V was cut back by 3 bases and J by 4 bases. The full variable domain, in which reference TRBV9 and TRBJ2-2 provide the parts outside the CDR3, is DSGVTQTPKHLITATGQRVTLRCSPRSGDLSVYWYQQSLDQGLQFLIQYYNGEERAKGNILERFSAQQFPDLHSELNLSSLELGDSALYFCASSAGGTGELFFGEGSRLTVL.

J is TRBJ2-1 and V is TRBV7-7; TRBD2 matches 10 bases. Germline CDR1 is SSHAT and CDR2 is FNYEAQ (reference sequence). The V segment lost 4 bases and the J segment 9 bases; nucleotides outside the gene matches: 6. CDR3 length equals 14 residues. CDR3 residues: CASSYLAGEGEQFF. The CDR3 DNA follows: TGTGCCAGCAGCTACCTAGCGGGAGAGGGTGAGCAGTTCTTC.

DNA of the CDR3: TGTGCCACCAGCAGAGTCAGGGACGCCATAGGGGACGAGCAGTACTTC. Residues: CATSRVRDAIGDEQYF. The chain has TRBV15 and TRBJ2-7, with D perhaps given as TRBD1 or TRBD2 (5 bases each). Germline CDR1 is LNHNV and CDR2 is YYDKDF (reference sequence). The CDR3 consists of 16 residues. V lost 1 base and J lost 5, with 18 bases in between.

The chain employs TRBV19 and TRBJ2-6, with D tentatively TRBD1 (6 bases). V shed 9 bases and J shed 3 bases, with 15 bases lying between them. Germline V gene sequence: CDR1 LNHDA, CDR2 SQIVND (reference sequence). The CDR3 contains 15 residues. CDR3 nucleotide sequence: TGTGCCAGCAAGCAAAGGGGGTTTGGGGCCAACGTCCTGACTTTC. Protein: CASKQRGFGANVLTF.

The rearrangement uses TRBV9 and TRBJ2-1; 7 nucleotides align to TRBD1. The germline gives CDR1 SGDLS, CDR2 YYNGEE. The CDR3 contains 16 residues. The V and J ends lost 3 bases and 8 bases, in that order; junction bases with no gene match: 14. CDR3 sequence reads: CASSEPRPGQSHEQFF. DNA for the CDR3: TGTGCCAGCAGCGAGCCCCGTCCGGGACAGAGCCATGAGCAGTTCTTC.

This chain connects TRBV25-1 to TRBJ2-5; a possible D gene is TRBD1 (6 bases). The CDR3 is 14 amino acids. In germline, CDR1 is MGHDK, CDR2 SYGVNS. With 2 bases removed from V and 4 bases from J, the gap between germline ends came to 11 bases. Here the CDR3 reads CASSEVGAGETQYF. The CDR3 DNA sequence: TGTGCCAGCAGTGAAGTGGGGGCTGGAGAGACCCAGTACTTC.

The V gene is TRBV29-1, the J gene TRBJ1-1, with D maybe TRBD1 (6 bases). Deletions cut 5 bases from V and 1 base from J, with 17 bases between. From germline, CDR1 is SQVTM and CDR2 ANQGSEA. This CDR3 contains 15 residues. CDR3 sequence reads: CSVQGRIRKNTEAFF. CDR3 nucleotide sequence: TGCAGCGTTCAGGGGCGGATACGGAAGAACACTGAAGCTTTCTTT.

This clone appeared a few times. The chain employs TRBV29-1 and TRBJ2-7; D not resolved. The germline V gene encodes CDR1 SQVTM and CDR2 ANQGSEA. Trimming removed 6 bases at V and 4 bases at J, with 10 bases between. This CDR3 has 11 amino acids. CDR3 residues: CSVVMGYEQYF. CDR3 nucleotide sequence: TGCAGCGTCGTAATGGGGTACGAGCAGTACTTC.

This clone turned up a few times. The chain uses TRBV6-1 and TRBJ1-4; D gene unclear. Trimming left V 6 bases short and J 5 bases short, with 7 bases between. This CDR3 contains 12 residues. Germline V gene lookup returns CDR1 MNHNS and CDR2 SASEGT. CDR3 amino acids: CASRDPNEKLFF. As DNA, the CDR3 is TGTGCCAGCAGGGACCCCAATGAAAAACTGTTTTTT.

The gene calls are TRBV2 and TRBJ1-2, with D unclear. The CDR3 is made up of 14 amino acids. Germline CDR1 and CDR2: SNHLY and FYNNEI. Trimming pared 1 base from V and 3 bases from J, leaving 9 bases between. This CDR3 reads CASSEGGGDYGYTF. CDR3 nucleotide sequence: TGTGCCAGCAGTGAAGGGGGTGGAGACTATGGCTACACCTTC.

The CDR3 sequence: CASSIPAYFQPQHF. For the CDR3, the DNA is TGTGCCAGTAGTATTCCGGCCTACTTCCAGCCCCAGCATTTT. The chain has TRBV19 and TRBJ1-5; D remains unclear. V gave up 3 bases and J gave up 7 bases, with 13 bases separating them. This CDR3 contains 14 residues. CDR1 is LNHDA, CDR2 SQIVND, per germline (reference sequence).

This clone was seen a handful of times. The V gene is TRBV5-1, the J gene TRBJ2-3, with D possibly being TRBD2 (5 bases). Germline loops: CDR1 SGHRS, CDR2 YFSETQ. V was cut by 4 bases and J by 1 base, with 16 bases left in between. CDR3 size: 16 residues. The CDR3 reads CASSLRSGGGTDTQYF. The DNA for the CDR3 is TGCGCCAGCAGCCTCCGTAGTGGAGGTGGCACAGATACGCAGTATTTT.

The chain recombines TRBV5-5 with TRBJ2-5; 11 positions agree with TRBD2. The CDR3 contains 15 residues. V trimming: 5 bases; J trimming: 5 bases; junction bases outside the gene matches: 8. In germline, CDR1 is SGHKS, CDR2 YYEKEE (reference sequence). CDR3 nucleotides: TGTGCCAGCAGTCATATTAGCGGGAGGGGGGAGACCCAGTACTTC. This translates into CASSHISGRGETQYF.

This chain links TRBV10-1 with TRBJ2-3; 13 nucleotides match TRBD2. This CDR3 region has 15 residues. Germline loops: CDR1 WNHNN, CDR2 SYGVQD (reference sequence). Trimming took 5 bases from V and 4 from J; bases not matched to a gene: 3. The CDR3 is CASSTGTSGADTQYF. The DNA of the CDR3 is TGCGCCAGCAGTACCGGGACTAGCGGGGCAGATACGCAGTATTTT.

This clone appeared a few times. J is TRBJ2-7 and V is TRBV4-1; D remains ambiguous. This CDR3 comprises 13 residues. From germline, CDR1 is MGHRA and CDR2 YSYEKL. V lost 1 base and J 7 bases, leaving 11 bases between the germline ends. The CDR3 loop reads CASSQVPDGEQYF. The DNA of the CDR3 is TGCGCCAGCAGCCAAGTCCCCGATGGGGAGCAGTACTTC.